This T cell receptor beta chain was sequenced for a study of CXCR3-negative and CXCR3-positive naive CD8 T cells. Study conclusions and caveats: Naive CXCR3-positive cells had TRB CDR3s more hydrophobic than those of CXCR3-negative naive cells.

Germline CDR1 SGHVS, CDR2 FQNEAQ. The CDR3 has 22 residues. A word on this clonotype: Antigen specificity is unknown.

Carrying UMI labels, the TRB cDNA libraries were prepared through 5' RACE. No DNA is given; TCRdb re-called the 5' RACE reads and lists each CDR3 protein once. This repertoire comprises tens of thousands of distinct CDR3 sequences; its ten largest clones make up 0.62%. Definition of naive CD8+ T cells rested on a CD45RO-CCR7+CD27+CD95- profile. The sequencing input was naive CXCR3+ CD8+ T cells from blood. Subset denoted: CD45RO-CCR7+CD27+CD95- naive CD8+ T cells expressing CXCR3 (TNR3+). The chain employs TRBV7-8 and TRBJ2-1; TCRdb picks TRBD1, but there is no DNA to check that call. This clonotype was obtained from a human donor in good health. Some clones in this sample may be carry-over from other donors' samples. This CDR3 is CASSFYPDYPKDSPKKNNEQFF.